A single sample is the source of the 14 T cell receptor beta chains below, sequenced in a study of T-cell memory formation after mild COVID-19. TCRdb reprocessed the 5' RACE reads with MiXCR, giving one entry per CDR3 protein. The sample yields a few hundred thousand distinct CDR3 sequences, 21% seen once. The sample comprised PBMCs or a T cell subset sorted from them (not recorded which). These receptors all come from an adult woman who had mild COVID-19 (a few samples of this study predate the infection). Cell type and time point are not known.

This clonotype occurred many times. The chain carries TRBV5-1 and TRBJ2-1, with TRBD2 matching 12 bases. V gave up 3 bases and J gave up 7 bases; unmatched junction bases: 8. Germline V gene sequence: CDR1 SGHRS, CDR2 YFSETQ. The CDR3 sequence is 16 residues long. For the CDR3, the DNA is TGCGCCAGCAGCTCCCAACTAGCGGGGGGTGGTAATGAGCAGTTCTTC. Translating it yields CASSSQLAGGGNEQFF.

The gene calls are TRBV7-8 and TRBJ2-5, with 7 bases fitting TRBD1. V was clipped by 5 bases and J by 2 bases; unmatched bases: 8. Germline assignment: CDR1 SGHVS and CDR2 FQNEAQ. The CDR3 covers 15 residues. CDR3 coding DNA: TGTGCCAGCAGCCTCAAACAGGGGATACAAGAGACCCAGTACTTC. It is translated as CASSLKQGIQETQYF.

In this sample, this clonotype turned up a few times. The V gene is TRBV9, the J gene TRBJ1-1, with 9 bases matching TRBD1. The CDR3 has 15 residues. Germline V CDR1 and CDR2: SGDLS, YYNGEE. J was trimmed by 4 bases and V by 3 bases; bases with no gene match: 7. This chain's CDR3 is CASSATTGGVTEAFF. CDR3 nucleotide sequence: TGTGCCAGCAGCGCAACGACAGGGGGTGTCACTGAAGCTTTCTTT.

The gene calls are TRBV7-9 and TRBJ2-2, with D possibly matching TRBD1 (6 bases). The CDR3 spans 15 residues. V shed 3 bases and J shed 4 bases, with 12 bases lying between them. The V gene's germline CDR1 is SEHNR and CDR2 FQNEAQ (reference sequence). The CDR3 DNA sequence: TGTGCCAGCAGCTTGGTTGAGACAGGCACCGGGGAGCTGTTTTTT. Its translation: CASSLVETGTGELFF.

The V and J genes are TRBV30 and TRBJ2-7, with TRBD1 matching over 7 bases. The germline V gene has CDR1 GTSNPN and CDR2 SVGIG (reference sequence). V lost 0 bases to trimming and J lost 5 bases; unmatched junction nucleotides: 7. CDR3 length: 14 amino acids. Here the CDR3 reads CAWSVLLTGDEQYF. CDR3 DNA sequence: TGTGCCTGGAGTGTGTTGCTCACAGGGGACGAGCAGTACTTC.

The chain carries TRBV2 and TRBJ2-3; 8 bases fit TRBD2. With 8 bases clipped from V and 1 base from J, the junction kept 5 bases outside the gene matches. The CDR3 is 14 amino acids. Germline CDR1 is SNHLY and CDR2 is FYNNEI. In DNA, the CDR3 is TGTGCCAGCTCCGGGGGGGACCGCACAGATACGCAGTATTTT. Its protein is CASSGGDRTDTQYF. Drawing the rest from reference TRBV2 and TRBJ2-3, the complete variable domain is EPEVTQTPSHQVTQMGQEVILRCVPISNHLYFYWYRQILGQKVEFLVSFYNNEISEKSEIFDDQFSVERPDGSNFTLKIRSTKLEDSAMYFCASSGGDRTDTQYFGPGTRLTVL.

This clonotype was recorded a few times. The rearrangement uses TRBV19 and TRBJ2-6, with 8 bases lining up with TRBD1. CDR3 length equals 17 residues. The V gene end was trimmed by 5 bases and the J gene end by 4 bases; junction bases not matched to a gene: 10. Germline V gives CDR1 LNHDA, CDR2 SQIVND (reference sequence). The CDR3 is CASSPGTGGWGANVLTF. The CDR3 nucleotides read TGTGCCAGTAGTCCTGGGACAGGTGGGTGGGGGGCCAACGTCCTGACTTTC.

The rearrangement joins TRBV6-5 to TRBJ1-5; 9 bases are a match to TRBD1. V lost 8 bases, J lost 7 bases, and 18 bases stayed unmatched. Germline V gene lookup returns CDR1 MNHEY and CDR2 SVGAGI. The CDR3 runs to 17 residues. For the CDR3, the DNA is TGTGCCAGCGGACCGGGACAGGGTTCGCTGAATCACCAGCCCCAGCATTTT. Residues: CASGPGQGSLNHQPQHF.

The genes are TRBV29-1 and TRBJ2-3, with 10 bases that match TRBD2. Germline loops: CDR1 SQVTM, CDR2 ANQGSEA. V was clipped by 2 bases and J by 4 bases; unmatched bases: 6. The CDR3 sequence is 15 residues long. Here the CDR3 DNA reads TGCAGCGTTGAATGGCTAGCGGGAGTCTCAGATACGCAGTATTTT. Translation gives CSVEWLAGVSDTQYF.

This clonotype was counted between two and nine times. The rearrangement uses TRBV2 and TRBJ2-7, with a weak D call TRBD2 (6 bases). V gave up 8 bases and J gave up 3 bases, with 11 bases separating them. The CDR3 totals 12 residues. Germline-derived CDR1 and CDR2 are SNHLY and FYNNEI. In DNA, the CDR3 is TGTGCCAGCTCACTAGCTTTCTACGAGCAGTACTTC. Encoded protein: CASSLAFYEQYF.

The genes are TRBV24-1 and TRBJ1-1; D gene uncertain. Germline CDR1 KGHDR, CDR2 SFDVKD. V lost 3 bases, J lost 5 bases, and 15 bases lay in between. This CDR3 has 15 amino acids. The CDR3 region is CATSDTGKGGTEAFF. In DNA, the CDR3 is TGTGCCACCAGTGATACTGGAAAAGGAGGTACTGAAGCTTTCTTT.

This chain uses TRBV6-2 or TRBV6-3 with TRBJ1-3; TRBD1 matches 8 bases. CDR1 is MNHEY and CDR2 is SVGEGT in the germline V gene. The CDR3 sequence is 15 residues long. V lost 8 bases to trimming and J lost 2 bases; unmatched junction nucleotides: 8. CDR3 loop: CASGQGGKAGNTIYF. Here the CDR3 DNA reads TGTGCCAGCGGACAGGGTGGTAAAGCTGGAAACACCATATATTTT.

The rearrangement links TRBV29-1 to TRBJ1-2; unclear D gene. Germline V gives CDR1 SQVTM, CDR2 ANQGSEA. V was shortened by 3 bases and J by 2 bases, with 7 bases between the two germline ends. The CDR3 is made up of 12 amino acids. The CDR3 sequence is CSVEWQNYGYTF. In nucleotides, the CDR3 is TGCAGCGTTGAGTGGCAGAACTATGGCTACACCTTC. The full variable domain, its missing parts supplied by reference TRBV29-1 and TRBJ1-2, is SAVISQKPSRDICQRGTSLTIQCQVDSQVTMMFWYRQQPGQSLTLIATANQGSEATYESGFVIDKFPISRPNLTFSTLTVSNMSPEDSSIYLCSVEWQNYGYTFGSGTRLTVV.

This clonotype was counted between two and nine times. This chain connects TRBV12-3 or TRBV12-4 to TRBJ2-7; D possibly corresponds to TRBD2 (5 bases). Trimming shortened V by 1 base and J by 1 base, and 14 bases separated the two germline ends. This CDR3 has 16 residues. The CDR3 sequence: CASSLGSPEDSYEQYF. Written as DNA, the CDR3 is TGTGCCAGCAGTTTAGGTAGCCCGGAGGATTCCTACGAGCAGTACTTC.